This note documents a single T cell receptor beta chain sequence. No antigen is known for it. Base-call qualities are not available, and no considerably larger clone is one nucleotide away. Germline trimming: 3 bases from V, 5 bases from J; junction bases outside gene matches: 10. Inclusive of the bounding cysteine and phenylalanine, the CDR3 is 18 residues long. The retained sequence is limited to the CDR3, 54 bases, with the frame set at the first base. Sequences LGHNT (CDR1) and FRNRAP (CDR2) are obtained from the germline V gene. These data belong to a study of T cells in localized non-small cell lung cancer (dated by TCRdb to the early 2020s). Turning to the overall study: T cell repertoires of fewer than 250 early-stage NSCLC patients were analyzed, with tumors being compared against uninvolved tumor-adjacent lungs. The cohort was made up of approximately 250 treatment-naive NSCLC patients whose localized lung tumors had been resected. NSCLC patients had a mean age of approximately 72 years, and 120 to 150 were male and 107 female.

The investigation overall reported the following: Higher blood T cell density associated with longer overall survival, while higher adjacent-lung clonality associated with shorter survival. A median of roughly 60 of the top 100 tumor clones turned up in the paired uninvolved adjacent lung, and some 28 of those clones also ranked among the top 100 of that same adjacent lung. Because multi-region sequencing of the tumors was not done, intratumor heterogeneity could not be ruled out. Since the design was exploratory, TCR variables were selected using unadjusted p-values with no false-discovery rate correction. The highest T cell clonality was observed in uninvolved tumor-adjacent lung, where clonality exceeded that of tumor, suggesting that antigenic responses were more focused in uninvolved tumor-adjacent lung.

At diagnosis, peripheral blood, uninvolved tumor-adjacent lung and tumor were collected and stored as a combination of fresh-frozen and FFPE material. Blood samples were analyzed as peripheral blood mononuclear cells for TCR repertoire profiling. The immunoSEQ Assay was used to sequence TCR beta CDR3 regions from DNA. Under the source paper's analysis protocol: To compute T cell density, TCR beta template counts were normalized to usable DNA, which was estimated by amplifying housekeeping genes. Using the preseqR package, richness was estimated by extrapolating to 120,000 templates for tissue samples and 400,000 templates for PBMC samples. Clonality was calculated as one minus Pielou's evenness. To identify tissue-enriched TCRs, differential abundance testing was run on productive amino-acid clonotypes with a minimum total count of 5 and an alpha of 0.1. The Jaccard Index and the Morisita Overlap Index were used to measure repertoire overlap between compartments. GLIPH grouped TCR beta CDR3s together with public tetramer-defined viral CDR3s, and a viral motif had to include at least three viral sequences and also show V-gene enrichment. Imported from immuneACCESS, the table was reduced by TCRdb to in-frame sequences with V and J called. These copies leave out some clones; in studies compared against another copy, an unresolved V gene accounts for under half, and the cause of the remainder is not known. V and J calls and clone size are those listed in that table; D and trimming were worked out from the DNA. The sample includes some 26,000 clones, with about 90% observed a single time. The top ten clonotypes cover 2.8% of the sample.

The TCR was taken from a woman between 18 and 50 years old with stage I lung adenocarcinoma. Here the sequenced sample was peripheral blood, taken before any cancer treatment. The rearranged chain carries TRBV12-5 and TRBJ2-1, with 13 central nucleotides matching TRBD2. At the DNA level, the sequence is TGTGCTAGTGGTTTCACCCAACTAGCGGGAGGGCCCCACAATGAGCAGTTCTTC. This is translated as CASGFTQLAGGPHNEQFF.